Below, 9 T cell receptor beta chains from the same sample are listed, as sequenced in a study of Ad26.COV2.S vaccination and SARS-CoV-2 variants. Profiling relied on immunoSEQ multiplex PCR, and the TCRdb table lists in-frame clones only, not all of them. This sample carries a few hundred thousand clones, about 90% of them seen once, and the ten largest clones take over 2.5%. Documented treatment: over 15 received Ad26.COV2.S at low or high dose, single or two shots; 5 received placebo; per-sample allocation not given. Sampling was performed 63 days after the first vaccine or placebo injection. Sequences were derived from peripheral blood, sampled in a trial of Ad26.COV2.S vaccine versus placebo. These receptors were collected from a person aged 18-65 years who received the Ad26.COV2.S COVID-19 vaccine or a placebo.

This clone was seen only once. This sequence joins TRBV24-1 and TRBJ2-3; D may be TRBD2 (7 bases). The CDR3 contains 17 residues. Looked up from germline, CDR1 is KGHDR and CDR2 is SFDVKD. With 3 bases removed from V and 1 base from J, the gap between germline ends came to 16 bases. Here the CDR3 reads CATSDPSQGGGTDTQYF. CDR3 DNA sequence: TGTGCCACCAGTGATCCCTCACAGGGAGGGGGCACAGATACGCAGTATTTT.

The CDR3 protein is CASSYSTGRDEKLFF. DNA of the CDR3: TGTGCCAGCAGTTACTCGACAGGACGGGATGAAAAACTGTTTTTT. The chain joins TRBV6-2 or TRBV6-3 to TRBJ1-4; TRBD1 might be the D (6 bases). Germline values: CDR1 MNHEY, CDR2 SVGEGT. The CDR3 covers 15 residues. Deletions cut 0 bases from V and 6 bases from J, with 11 bases between.

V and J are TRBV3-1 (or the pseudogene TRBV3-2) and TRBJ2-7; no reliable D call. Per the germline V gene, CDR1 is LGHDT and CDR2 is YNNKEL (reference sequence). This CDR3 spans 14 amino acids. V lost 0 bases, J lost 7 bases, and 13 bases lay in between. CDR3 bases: TGTGCCAGCAGCCAAGAGTTGCGAGACGGAGAGCAGTACTTC. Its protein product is CASSQELRDGEQYF.

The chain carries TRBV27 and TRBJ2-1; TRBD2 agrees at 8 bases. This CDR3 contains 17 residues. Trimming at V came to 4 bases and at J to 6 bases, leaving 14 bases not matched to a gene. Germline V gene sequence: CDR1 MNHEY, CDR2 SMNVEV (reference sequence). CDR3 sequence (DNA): TGTGCCAGCAGTTCCCCCCCGTACAGCGGGAGCATCAATGAGCAGTTCTTC. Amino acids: CASSSPPYSGSINEQFF.

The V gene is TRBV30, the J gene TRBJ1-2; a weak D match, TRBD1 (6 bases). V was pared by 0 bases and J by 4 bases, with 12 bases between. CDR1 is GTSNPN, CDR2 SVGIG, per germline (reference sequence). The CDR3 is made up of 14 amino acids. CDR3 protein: CAWSVRGLGYGYTF. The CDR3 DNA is TGTGCCTGGAGTGTTCGGGGGCTTGGCTATGGCTACACCTTC.

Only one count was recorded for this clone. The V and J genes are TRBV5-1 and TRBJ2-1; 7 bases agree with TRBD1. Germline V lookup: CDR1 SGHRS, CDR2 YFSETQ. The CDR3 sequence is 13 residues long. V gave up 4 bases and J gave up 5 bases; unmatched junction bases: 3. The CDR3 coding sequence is TGCGCCAGCAGCCGGGACAGCCACAATGAGCAGTTCTTC. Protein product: CASSRDSHNEQFF.

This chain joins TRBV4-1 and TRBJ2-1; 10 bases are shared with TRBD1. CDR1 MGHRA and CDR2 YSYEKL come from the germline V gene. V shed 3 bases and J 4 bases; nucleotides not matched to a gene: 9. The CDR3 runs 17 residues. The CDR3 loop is CASSHRTGQGIYNEQFF. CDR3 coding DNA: TGCGCCAGCAGCCATCGTACGGGACAGGGGATTTACAATGAGCAGTTCTTC.

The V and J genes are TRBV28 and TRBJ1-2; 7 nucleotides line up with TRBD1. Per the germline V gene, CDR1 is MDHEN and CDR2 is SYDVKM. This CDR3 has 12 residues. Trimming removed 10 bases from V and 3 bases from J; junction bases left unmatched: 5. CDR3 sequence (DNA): TGTGCCATCCCAACAGGGGACTATGGCTACACCTTC. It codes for CAIPTGDYGYTF.

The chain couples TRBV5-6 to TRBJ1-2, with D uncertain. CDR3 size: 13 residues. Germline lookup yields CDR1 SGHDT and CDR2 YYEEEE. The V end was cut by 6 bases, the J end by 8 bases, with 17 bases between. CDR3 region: CASNRAPREGYTF. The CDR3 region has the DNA TGTGCCAGCAACCGGGCTCCGCGGGAGGGCTACACCTTC.